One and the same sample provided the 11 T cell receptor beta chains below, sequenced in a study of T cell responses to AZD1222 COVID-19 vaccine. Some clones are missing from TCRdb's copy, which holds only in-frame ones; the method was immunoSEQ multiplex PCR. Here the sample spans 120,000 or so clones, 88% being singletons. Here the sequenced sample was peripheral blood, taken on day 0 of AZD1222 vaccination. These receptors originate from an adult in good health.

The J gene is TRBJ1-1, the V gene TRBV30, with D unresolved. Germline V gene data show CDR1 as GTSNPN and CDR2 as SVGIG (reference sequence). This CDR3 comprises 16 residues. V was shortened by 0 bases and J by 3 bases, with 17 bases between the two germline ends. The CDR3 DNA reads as TGTGCCTGGAGTGTAGGAGTCTCCTTTTCGGACACTGAAGCTTTCTTT. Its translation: CAWSVGVSFSDTEAFF.

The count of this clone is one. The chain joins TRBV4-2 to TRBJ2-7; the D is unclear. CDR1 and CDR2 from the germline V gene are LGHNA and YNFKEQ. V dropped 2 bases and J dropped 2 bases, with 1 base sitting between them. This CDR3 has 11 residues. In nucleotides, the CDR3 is TGTGCCAGCAGCCAACCCTACGAGCAGTACTTC. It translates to CASSQPYEQYF.

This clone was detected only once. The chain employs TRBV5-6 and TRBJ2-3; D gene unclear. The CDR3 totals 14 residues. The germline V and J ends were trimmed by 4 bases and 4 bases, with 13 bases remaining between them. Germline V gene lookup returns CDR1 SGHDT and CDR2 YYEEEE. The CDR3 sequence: CASSLAAGADTQYF. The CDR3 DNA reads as TGTGCCAGCAGCCTGGCAGCTGGGGCAGATACGCAGTATTTT.

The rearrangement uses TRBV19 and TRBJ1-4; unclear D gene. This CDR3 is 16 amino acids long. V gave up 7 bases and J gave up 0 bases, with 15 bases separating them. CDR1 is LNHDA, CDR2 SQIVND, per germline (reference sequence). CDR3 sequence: CASTVRFAATNEKLFF. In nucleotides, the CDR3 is TGTGCCAGTACAGTAAGATTTGCCGCAACTAATGAAAAACTGTTTTTT. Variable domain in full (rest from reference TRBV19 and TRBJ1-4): DGGITQSPKYLFRKEGQNVTLSCEQNLNHDAMYWYRQDPGQGLRLIYYSQIVNDFQKGDIAEGYSVSREKKESFPLTVTSAQKNPTAFYLCASTVRFAATNEKLFFGSGTQLSVL.

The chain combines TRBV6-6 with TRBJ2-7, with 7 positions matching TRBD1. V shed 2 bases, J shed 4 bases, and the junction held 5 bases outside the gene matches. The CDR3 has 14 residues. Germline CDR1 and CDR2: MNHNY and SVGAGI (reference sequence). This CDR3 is CASSYGTASYEQYF. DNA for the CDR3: TGTGCCAGCAGTTACGGGACAGCATCGTACGAGCAGTACTTC.

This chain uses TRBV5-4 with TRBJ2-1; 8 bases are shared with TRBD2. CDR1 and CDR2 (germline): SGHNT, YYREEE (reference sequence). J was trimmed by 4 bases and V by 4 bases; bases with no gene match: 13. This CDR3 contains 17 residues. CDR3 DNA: TGTGCCAGCAGCCCGCCTGGGAGCGGGAGTACGTACAATGAGCAGTTCTTC. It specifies CASSPPGSGSTYNEQFF.

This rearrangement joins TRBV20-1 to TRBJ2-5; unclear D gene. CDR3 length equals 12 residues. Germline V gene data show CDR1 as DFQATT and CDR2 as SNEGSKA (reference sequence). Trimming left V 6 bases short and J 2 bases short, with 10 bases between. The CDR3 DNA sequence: TGCAGTGCCAGTAGATATCAAGAGACCCAGTACTTC. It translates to CSASRYQETQYF.

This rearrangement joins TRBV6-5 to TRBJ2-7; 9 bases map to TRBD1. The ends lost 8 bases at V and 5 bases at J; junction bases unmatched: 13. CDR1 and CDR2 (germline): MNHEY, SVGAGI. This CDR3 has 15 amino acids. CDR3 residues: CASHTGTGRKNEQYF. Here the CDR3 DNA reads TGTGCCAGCCATACAGGGACAGGGAGAAAGAACGAGCAGTACTTC.

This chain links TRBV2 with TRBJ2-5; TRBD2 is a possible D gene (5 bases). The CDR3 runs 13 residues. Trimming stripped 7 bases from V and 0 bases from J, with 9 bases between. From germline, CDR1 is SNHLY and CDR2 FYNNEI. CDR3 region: CASKDGDQETQYF. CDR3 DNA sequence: TGTGCCAGCAAAGACGGGGACCAAGAGACCCAGTACTTC.

CDR3: CASSPQRDEQYF. Written as DNA, the CDR3 is TGTGCCAGCAGCCCACAGAGGGACGAGCAGTACTTC. The chain has TRBV7-8 and TRBJ2-7; D may be TRBD2 (5 bases). V was cut by 5 bases and J by 5 bases, with 10 bases left in between. Germline V lookup: CDR1 SGHVS, CDR2 FQNEAQ. The CDR3 length is 12 residues. Looking up the rest from reference TRBV7-8 and TRBJ2-7 gives the full variable domain: GAGVSQSPRYKVAKRGQDVALRCDPISGHVSLFWYQQALGQGPEFLTYFQNEAQLDKSGLPSDRFFAERPEGSVSTLKIQRTQQEDSAVYLCASSPQRDEQYFGPGTRLTVT.

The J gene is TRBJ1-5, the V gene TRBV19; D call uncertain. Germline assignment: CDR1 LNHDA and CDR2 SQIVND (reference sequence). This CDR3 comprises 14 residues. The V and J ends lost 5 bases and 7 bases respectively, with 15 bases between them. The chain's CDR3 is CASSLVGRGQPQHF. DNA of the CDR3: TGTGCCAGTAGTTTGGTTGGACGCGGGCAGCCCCAGCATTTT.